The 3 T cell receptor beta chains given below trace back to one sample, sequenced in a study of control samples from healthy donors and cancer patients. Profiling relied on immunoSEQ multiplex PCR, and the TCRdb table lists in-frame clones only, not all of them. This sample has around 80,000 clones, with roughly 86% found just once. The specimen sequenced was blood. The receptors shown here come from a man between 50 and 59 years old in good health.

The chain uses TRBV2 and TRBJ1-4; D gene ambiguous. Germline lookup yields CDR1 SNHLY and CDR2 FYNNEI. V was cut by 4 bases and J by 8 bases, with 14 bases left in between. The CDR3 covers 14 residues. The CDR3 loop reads CASSVEAKGEKLFF. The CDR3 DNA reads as TGTGCCAGCAGTGTAGAGGCCAAAGGGGAAAAACTGTTTTTT.

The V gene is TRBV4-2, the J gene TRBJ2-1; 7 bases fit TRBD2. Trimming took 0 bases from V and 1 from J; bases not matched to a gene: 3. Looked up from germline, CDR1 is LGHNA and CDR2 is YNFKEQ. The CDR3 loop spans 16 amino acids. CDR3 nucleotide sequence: TGTGCCAGCAGCCAAGATACGGGGGGTTCCTACAATGAGCAGTTCTTC. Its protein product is CASSQDTGGSYNEQFF.

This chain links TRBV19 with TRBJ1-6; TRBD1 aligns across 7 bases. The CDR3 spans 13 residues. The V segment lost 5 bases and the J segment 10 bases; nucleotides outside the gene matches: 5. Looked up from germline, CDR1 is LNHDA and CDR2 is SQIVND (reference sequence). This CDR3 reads CASSYQGDSPLHF. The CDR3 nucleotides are TGTGCCAGTAGTTATCAGGGGGACTCACCCCTCCACTTT.